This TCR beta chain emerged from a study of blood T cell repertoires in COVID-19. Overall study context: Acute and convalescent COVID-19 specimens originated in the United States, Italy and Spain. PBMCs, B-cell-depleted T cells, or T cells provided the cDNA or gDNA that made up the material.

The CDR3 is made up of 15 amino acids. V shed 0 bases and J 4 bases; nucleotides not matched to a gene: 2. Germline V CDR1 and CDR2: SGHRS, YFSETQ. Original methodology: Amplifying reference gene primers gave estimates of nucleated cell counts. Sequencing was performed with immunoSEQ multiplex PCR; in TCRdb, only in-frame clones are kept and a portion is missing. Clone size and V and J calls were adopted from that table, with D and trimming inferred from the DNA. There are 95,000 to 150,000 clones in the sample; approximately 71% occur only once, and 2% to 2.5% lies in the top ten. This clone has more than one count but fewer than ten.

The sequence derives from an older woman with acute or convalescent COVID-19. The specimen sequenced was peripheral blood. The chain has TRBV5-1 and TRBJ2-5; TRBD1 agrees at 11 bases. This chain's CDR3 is CASSLAGTGGETQYF. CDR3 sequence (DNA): TGCGCCAGCAGCTTGGCTGGGACAGGGGGAGAGACCCAGTACTTC.